The T cell receptor beta chain under discussion was sequenced for a study of T cell responses to AZD1222 COVID-19 vaccine (dated by TCRdb to about 2021). Turning to the overall study: A total of 230 to 250 trial participants underwent TCR sequencing, of whom about 200 had received two doses of AZD1222 and approximately 26 had received two doses of the MenACWY control vaccine. Trial participants were enrolled by age into subgroups of 18-55, 56-69 and 70-plus years, and about 150, 27 and 61 TCR-sequenced participants, respectively, were included in these subgroups. What the authors observed across the whole study: Reportedly, almost half of the unique spike-specific TCRs recognized epitopes lying outside the regions that are mutated in the B.1.351 and B.1.1.7 variants. Only five to seven AZD1222 recipients were SARS-CoV-2 seropositive at baseline, limiting conclusions about previously exposed vaccinees. Most participants were white British and females outnumbered males, and the authors suggested that clonal diversity may have been underestimated. The 56-69-year group was small, and its depth increase did not reach significance, likely because of low power. Vaccine-associated CD4 TCRs spanned the whole spike protein, with dominant responses in regions 160-218 and 743-854. Spike-specific TCR breadth and depth rose significantly after two AZD1222 doses compared with day 0 and with MenACWY recipients. Because no samples from the day 14 peak response were available, repertoires could be characterized only after the peak T cell response.

This specimen's time point label, per the study, means: about 28 days (+/-7) after the second vaccine dose. AZD1222 recipients given second doses at about 4 weeks or at about 12 weeks were pooled, since spike-specific TCR depth and breadth were not found to differ between the two schedules. Vaccinee samples came from UK trials COV001 and COV002, including a single-blind randomized controlled phase 2/3 trial of AZD1222 (ChAdOx1 nCoV-19) in healthy adults. Trial participant PBMC samples were collected at day 0 and day 28 after the second dose for TCRbeta chain sequencing. In the germline V gene (reference sequence), CDR1 corresponds to LNHDA and CDR2 to SQIVND. The CDR3, cysteine through phenylalanine, is 15 amino acids long. Only the CDR3 region is kept as DNA, spanning 45 bases read in frame from base 1. The CDR3 regions of human TCRbeta chains were analyzed by immunosequencing. The authors' analysis ran thus. Repertoire TCRs were checked for matches against a reference library of SARS-CoV-2-specific TCRs that had been generated using the MIRA antigen-specificity platform. Breadth was defined as the fraction of unique TCRs that were SARS-CoV-2-associated, and depth was defined as the fraction of total T cells that were SARS-CoV-2-associated. Using the MIRA data, every spike-specific TCR was mapped to the spike region that the TCR reacted to and assigned to either a CD4 or a CD8 class. Log10-transformed breadth and depth values were compared by one-way ANOVA with Sidak's multiple comparisons tests. In its TCRdb copy, this immuneACCESS table keeps in-frame sequences only and misses some clones. Where compared with another copy, unresolved V genes explain less than half of these, and the others have no known cause. Clone size and V and J calls were adopted from that table, with D and trimming inferred from the DNA. Here the sample has fewer than 90,000 clones; around nine tenths occur a single time. Approximately 10% of the sample is held by the ten biggest clonotypes.

Concerning this clone: The specificity of this receptor is unknown. A read error may produce the germline difference seen at one junction end.

Rearrangement joined TRBV19 to TRBJ1-2; TRBD1 is a weak D gene call, 6 bases matching. This TCR came from an adult who received the AZD1222 COVID-19 vaccine. The starting material was peripheral blood, obtained 28 days after the second AZD1222 dose. The CDR3 loop reads CASSLDRRPNYGYTF. The DNA is TGTGCCAGTAGTCTAGACAGGAGACCTAACTATGGCTACACCTTC.